The 15 T cell receptor beta chains in this list originate from one sample, sequenced in a study of blood T cell repertoires in COVID-19. Sequencing used immunoSEQ multiplex PCR; TCRdb keeps in-frame clones, though not all of them. The sample has about 220,000 clones, around 80% seen once. Sample: peripheral blood. Receptors were obtained from a human donor in a cohort sampled during active COVID-19.

The CDR3 sequence is CASSLAGGLGYGYTF. Here the CDR3 DNA reads TGTGCCAGCAGCTTAGCAGGGGGCTTGGGCTATGGCTACACCTTC. The J gene is TRBJ1-2, the V gene TRBV7-2; TRBD1 aligns across 7 bases. The CDR3 runs to 15 residues. Germline V gene data show CDR1 as SGHTA and CDR2 as FQGNSA. The trim removed 0 bases at V and 4 bases at J, leaving 5 bases unmatched.

Here the CDR3 reads CASSIARQDNSPLHF. CDR3 DNA: TGTGCCAGCAGTATCGCGAGACAGGATAATTCACCCCTCCACTTT. V gene TRBV2 combines with J gene TRBJ1-6; possible D gene TRBD1, 6 bases. Germline V CDR1 and CDR2: SNHLY, FYNNEI. V lost 5 bases and J lost 5, with 13 bases in between. The CDR3 contains 15 residues.

The chain has TRBV5-5 and TRBJ1-6; 7 bases fit TRBD1. Germline CDR1 SGHKS, CDR2 YYEKEE (reference sequence). Trimming removed 5 bases from V and 5 bases from J; junction bases left unmatched: 1. The CDR3 sequence is 13 residues long. In nucleotides, the CDR3 is TGTGCCAGCAGTGGGACAGATAATTCACCCCTCCACTTT. This sequence encodes CASSGTDNSPLHF.

The V gene is TRBV6-6, the J gene TRBJ1-2; 9 positions agree with TRBD1. Per germline, CDR1 MNHNY and CDR2 SVGAGI (reference sequence). The CDR3 covers 15 residues. The V segment lost 0 bases and the J segment 7 bases; nucleotides outside the gene matches: 6. The CDR3 spells CASSYSGQGIGGYTF. CDR3 DNA: TGTGCCAGCAGTTACTCGGGACAGGGAATAGGTGGCTACACCTTC.

The genes are TRBV27 and TRBJ2-1; tentatively, D is TRBD1 (6 bases). V was cut by 4 bases and J by 7 bases, with 17 bases left in between. The CDR3 is made up of 15 amino acids. CDR1 MNHEY and CDR2 SMNVEV come from the germline V gene (reference sequence). As DNA, the CDR3 is TGTGCCAGCAGTTCTACCACAGGGTTCGGTAATGAGCAGTTCTTC. Translation gives CASSSTTGFGNEQFF.

On this clone: Additional DNA sequences in this sample encode the identical CDR3. The V gene is TRBV11-2, the J gene TRBJ2-7; no firm D call. Germline CDR1 reads SGHAT; CDR2 reads FQNNGV. The germline V and J ends were trimmed by 0 bases and 0 bases, with 6 bases remaining between them. The CDR3 extends over 14 amino acids. CDR3 sequence (DNA): TGTGCCAGCAGCTTAGATCGGTCCTCCTACGAGCAGTACTTC. Its protein is CASSLDRSSYEQYF.

V usage is TRBV11-3 and J usage is TRBJ1-2; 8 nucleotides align to TRBD1. Unmatched junction bases numbered 9, after V lost 1 base and J lost 2 bases. Germline CDR1 reads SGHNT; CDR2 reads YENEEA. The CDR3 covers 17 residues. The CDR3 sequence is CASSLVSRTGPNYGYTF. The CDR3 DNA is TGTGCCAGCAGCTTAGTTTCCAGGACAGGGCCAAACTATGGCTACACCTTC.

The rearrangement links TRBV4-1 to TRBJ2-7; D is perhaps TRBD1 (6 bases). The ends were cut back, 4 bases at V and 2 bases at J, with 18 bases in the middle. The CDR3 is made up of 16 amino acids. CDR1 MGHRA and CDR2 YSYEKL come from the germline V gene. The CDR3 protein is CASSPVRGRTPYEQYF. CDR3 DNA: TGCGCCAGCAGCCCGGTCAGGGGCCGAACGCCCTACGAGCAGTACTTC.

The V call is TRBV9, the J call TRBJ2-7; 8 bases match TRBD2. Germline V gives CDR1 SGDLS, CDR2 YYNGEE. The CDR3 spans 15 residues. V gave up 4 bases and J gave up 5 bases; unmatched junction bases: 11. In DNA form, the CDR3 reads TGTGCCAGCAGCCCCCCCCCGGGGGGGAACAACGAGCAGTACTTC. This sequence encodes CASSPPPGGNNEQYF.

The chain couples TRBV24-1 to TRBJ2-5, with a possible D match to TRBD1 (6 bases). The CDR3 contains 14 residues. Looked up from germline, CDR1 is KGHDR and CDR2 is SFDVKD. V lost 9 bases and J lost 5, with 18 bases in between. The CDR3 sequence is CATSGQGLGETQYF. The CDR3 DNA reads TGTGCCACCTCCGGGCAGGGGTTGGGTGAGACCCAGTACTTC.

This chain uses TRBV6-5 with TRBJ2-5; no clear D. CDR1 is MNHEY and CDR2 is SVGAGI in the germline V gene. V dropped 5 bases and J dropped 0 bases, with 4 bases sitting between them. The CDR3 sequence is 12 residues long. The DNA for the CDR3 is TGTGCCAGCAGTATCAACCAAGAGACCCAGTACTTC. This translates into CASSINQETQYF.

The V call is TRBV11-3, the J call TRBJ2-1; TRBD2 matches at 9 bases. This CDR3 spans 14 amino acids. Germline V CDR1 and CDR2: SGHNT, YENEEA. The J segment lost 10 bases and the V segment lost 5 bases, leaving 9 bases of the junction unmatched. CDR3 DNA sequence: TGTGCCAGCAGCCTCGGACTAGCGATAGAAGAGCAGTTCTTC. Residues: CASSLGLAIEEQFF. Combining the CDR3 with reference TRBV11-3 and TRBJ2-1 gives the whole variable domain EAGVVQSPRYKIIEKKQPVAFWCNPISGHNTLYWYLQNLGQGPELLIRYENEEAVDDSQLPKDRFSAERLKGVDSTLKIQPAELGDSAVYLCASSLGLAIEEQFFGPGTRLTVL.

This rearrangement joins TRBV12-3 or TRBV12-4 to TRBJ2-7; tentatively, D is TRBD1 (5 bases). There are 13 residues in the CDR3. The V end lost 1 base, the J end lost 5 bases, and 9 bases lay between the germline ends. The CDR3 nucleotides are TGTGCCAGCAGTTTAGTTCAGGGCGACGAGCAGTACTTC. Its protein product is CASSLVQGDEQYF.

This chain uses TRBV7-9 with TRBJ1-2, with 7 bases matching TRBD1. The CDR3 is 14 residues long. V trimming: 5 bases; J trimming: 4 bases; junction bases outside the gene matches: 7. Germline V gives CDR1 SEHNR, CDR2 FQNEAQ (reference sequence). CDR3 protein: CASSPPGTVYGYTF. The CDR3 nucleotides read TGTGCCAGCAGCCCACCCGGGACAGTCTATGGCTACACCTTC.

The rearrangement links TRBV7-2 to TRBJ2-2, with TRBD1 matching 9 bases. The trim removed 3 bases at V and 1 base at J, leaving 3 bases unmatched. CDR1 SGHTA and CDR2 FQGNSA come from the germline V gene. This CDR3 has 16 residues. In DNA, the CDR3 is TGTGCCAGCAGCTTGGGGGGACAGGGGAACACCGGGGAGCTGTTTTTT. Translated: CASSLGGQGNTGELFF.